The clone carrying this T cell receptor (beta chain) has at least ten counts. The antigen is undetermined. TCRdb recomputed calls from the RT-PCR reads with MiXCR, one row per CDR3 protein. The sample has a few hundred thousand distinct CDR3 sequences; about 10% are singletons. This sample was included in a study of response to subunit inactivated influenza vaccine. The study, taken as a whole, reports: Authors suggested that a seasonal influenza vaccination recruits few new T cells each time.

This sample comprised PBMCs from blood, obtained more than 35 days after vaccination. The sequence was collected from a man in his fifties who received an inactivated influenza vaccine.

In DNA form, the CDR3 reads TGTGCCAGCAGTTTTGACAGTAGTGGTGAGCAGTTCTTC. This encodes CASSFDSSGEQFF. The V gene is TRBV12-3 or TRBV12-4, the J gene TRBJ2-1; TRBD1 might be the D (5 bases). This CDR3 contains 13 residues. V lost 3 bases to trimming and J lost 9 bases, with 12 bases between them.